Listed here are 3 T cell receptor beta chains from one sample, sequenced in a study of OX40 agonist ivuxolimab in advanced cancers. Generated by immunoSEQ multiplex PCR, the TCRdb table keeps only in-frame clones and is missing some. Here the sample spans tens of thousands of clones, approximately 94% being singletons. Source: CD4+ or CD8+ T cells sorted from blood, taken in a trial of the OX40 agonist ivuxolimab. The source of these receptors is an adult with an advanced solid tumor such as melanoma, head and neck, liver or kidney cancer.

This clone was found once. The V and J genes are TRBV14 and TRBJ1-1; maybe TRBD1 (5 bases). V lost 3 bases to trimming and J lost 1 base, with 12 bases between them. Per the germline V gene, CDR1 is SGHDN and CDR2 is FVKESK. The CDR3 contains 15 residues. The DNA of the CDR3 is TGTGCCAGCAGCCACCTCAGGGTCAGGAACACTGAAGCTTTCTTT. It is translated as CASSHLRVRNTEAFF.

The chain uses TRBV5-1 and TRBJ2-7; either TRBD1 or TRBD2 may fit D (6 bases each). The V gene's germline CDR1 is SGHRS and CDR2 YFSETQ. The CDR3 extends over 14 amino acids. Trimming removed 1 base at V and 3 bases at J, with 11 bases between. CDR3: CASSLWGAGYEQYF. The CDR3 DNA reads TGCGCCAGCAGCTTGTGGGGGGCGGGCTACGAGCAGTACTTC. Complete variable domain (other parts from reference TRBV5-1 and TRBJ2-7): KAGVTQTPRYLIKTRGQQVTLSCSPISGHRSVSWYQQTPGQGLQFLFEYFSETQRNKGNFPGRFSGRQFSNSRSEMNVSTLELGDSALYLCASSLWGAGYEQYFGPGTRLTVT.

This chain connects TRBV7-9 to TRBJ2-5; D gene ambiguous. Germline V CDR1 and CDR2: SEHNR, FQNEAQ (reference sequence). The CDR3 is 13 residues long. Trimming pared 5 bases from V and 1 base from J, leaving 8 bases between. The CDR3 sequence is CASSRQLQETQYF. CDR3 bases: TGTGCCAGCAGCCGGCAGCTCCAAGAGACCCAGTACTTC.